The text below deals with one T cell receptor (beta chain). What it binds is unknown. This record comes from a study of cytotoxic CD8 clonotypes in ibrutinib-treated CLL. Overall study results and limits: Samples from sustained-remission and progressing patients were taken at different times.

Sequenced by immunoSEQ multiplex PCR; TCRdb stores in-frame clones only, minus some. The sample has about 310,000 clones, 80% seen once. The CDR3 is made up of 15 amino acids. Germline CDR1 is GTSNPN and CDR2 is SVGIG (reference sequence). Trimming stripped 0 bases from V and 7 bases from J, with 15 bases between. Approximately 1.9 micrograms of genomic DNA, which was extracted from cryopreserved PBMCs, served as the material used for the TCR beta libraries. This sequence originates from a human donor with chronic lymphocytic leukemia. Sequenced here: PBMCs, sampled before ibrutinib treatment. The chain has TRBV30 and TRBJ1-4, with D possibly being TRBD1 (5 bases). The CDR3 DNA follows: TGTGCCTGGAGTGTACGGTGGGGCAGCGGTGAAAAACTGTTTTTT. Its protein is CAWSVRWGSGEKLFF.